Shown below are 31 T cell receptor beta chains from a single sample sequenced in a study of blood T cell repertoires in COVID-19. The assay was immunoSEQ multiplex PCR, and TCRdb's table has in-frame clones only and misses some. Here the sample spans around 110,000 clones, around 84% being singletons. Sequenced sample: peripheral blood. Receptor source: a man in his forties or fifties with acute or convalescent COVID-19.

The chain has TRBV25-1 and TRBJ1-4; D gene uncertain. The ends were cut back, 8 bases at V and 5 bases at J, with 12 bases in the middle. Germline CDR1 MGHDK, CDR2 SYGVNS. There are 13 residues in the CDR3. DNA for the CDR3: TGTGCCAGCGGCGCCAGACTCAATGAAAAACTGTTTTTT. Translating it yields CASGARLNEKLFF.

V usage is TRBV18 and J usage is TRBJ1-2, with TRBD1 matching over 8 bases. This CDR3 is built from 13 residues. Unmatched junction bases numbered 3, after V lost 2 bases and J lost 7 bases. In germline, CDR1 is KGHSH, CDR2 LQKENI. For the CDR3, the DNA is TGTGCCAGCTCACCAGGACAGGGAGGTGGCTACACCTTC. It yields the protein CASSPGQGGGYTF.

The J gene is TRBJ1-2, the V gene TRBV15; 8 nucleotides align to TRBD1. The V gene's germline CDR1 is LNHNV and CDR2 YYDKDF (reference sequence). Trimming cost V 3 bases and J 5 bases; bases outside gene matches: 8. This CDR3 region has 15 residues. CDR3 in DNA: TGTGCCACCAGCAGCCAGGGGGCAGTAAATTATGGCTACACCTTC. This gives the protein CATSSQGAVNYGYTF. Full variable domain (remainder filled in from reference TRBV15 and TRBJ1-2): DAMVIQNPRYQVTQFGKPVTLSCSQTLNHNVMYWYQQKSSQAPKLLFHYYDKDFNNEADTPDNFQSRRPNTSFCFLDIRSPGLGDTAMYLCATSSQGAVNYGYTFGSGTRLTVV.

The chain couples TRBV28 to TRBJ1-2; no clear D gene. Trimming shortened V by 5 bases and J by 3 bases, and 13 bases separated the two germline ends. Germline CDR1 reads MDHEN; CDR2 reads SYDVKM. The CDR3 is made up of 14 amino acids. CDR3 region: CASSPGSWYYGYTF. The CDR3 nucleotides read TGTGCCAGCAGTCCAGGCTCGTGGTACTATGGCTACACCTTC.

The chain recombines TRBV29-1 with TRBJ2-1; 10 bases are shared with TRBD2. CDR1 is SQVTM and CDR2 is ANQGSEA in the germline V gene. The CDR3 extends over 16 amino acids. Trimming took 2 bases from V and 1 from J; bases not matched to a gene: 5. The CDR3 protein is CSVELSGRDSYNEQFF. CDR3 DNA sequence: TGCAGCGTTGAATTGAGCGGGAGGGATTCCTACAATGAGCAGTTCTTC.

CDR3 sequence reads: CASSEALGSGKNIQYF. The DNA of the CDR3 is TGTGCCAGCAGTGAAGCGCTTGGTAGCGGAAAAAACATTCAGTACTTC. The chain joins TRBV2 to TRBJ2-4; TRBD2 might be the D (6 bases). Between the trimmed V and J ends, which lost 0 bases and 4 bases, there was a span of 13 bases. Germline CDR1 is SNHLY and CDR2 is FYNNEI. This CDR3 is built from 16 residues.

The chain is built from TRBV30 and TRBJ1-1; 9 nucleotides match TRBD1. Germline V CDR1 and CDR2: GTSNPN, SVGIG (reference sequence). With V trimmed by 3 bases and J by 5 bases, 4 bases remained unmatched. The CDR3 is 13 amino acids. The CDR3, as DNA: TGTGCCTGGAGGGGACAGGGCAGAACTGAAGCTTTCTTT. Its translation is CAWRGQGRTEAFF.

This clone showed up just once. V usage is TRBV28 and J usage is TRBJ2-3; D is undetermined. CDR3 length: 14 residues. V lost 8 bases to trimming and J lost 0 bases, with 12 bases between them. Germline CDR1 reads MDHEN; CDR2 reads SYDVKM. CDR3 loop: CASSGESSTDTQYF. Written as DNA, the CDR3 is TGTGCCAGCTCCGGAGAATCTAGCACAGATACGCAGTATTTT.

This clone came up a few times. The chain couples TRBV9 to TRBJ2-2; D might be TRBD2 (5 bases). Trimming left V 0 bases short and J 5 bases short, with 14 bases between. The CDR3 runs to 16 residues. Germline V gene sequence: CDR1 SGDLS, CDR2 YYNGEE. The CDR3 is CASSVVQRGGTGELFF. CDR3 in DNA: TGTGCCAGCAGCGTAGTCCAACGGGGTGGGACCGGGGAGCTGTTTTTT.

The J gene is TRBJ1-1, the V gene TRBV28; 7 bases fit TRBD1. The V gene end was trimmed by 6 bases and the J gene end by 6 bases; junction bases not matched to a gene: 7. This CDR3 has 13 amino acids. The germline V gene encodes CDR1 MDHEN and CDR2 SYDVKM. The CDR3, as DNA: TGTGCCAGCAGACGGATCACAGGGGCTGAAGCTTTCTTT. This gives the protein CASRRITGAEAFF.

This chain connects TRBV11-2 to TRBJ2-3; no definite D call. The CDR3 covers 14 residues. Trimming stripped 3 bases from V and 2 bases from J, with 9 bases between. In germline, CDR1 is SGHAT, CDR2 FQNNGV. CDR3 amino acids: CASSLRPTTDTQYF. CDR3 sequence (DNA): TGTGCCAGCAGCTTGCGCCCAACCACAGATACGCAGTATTTT.

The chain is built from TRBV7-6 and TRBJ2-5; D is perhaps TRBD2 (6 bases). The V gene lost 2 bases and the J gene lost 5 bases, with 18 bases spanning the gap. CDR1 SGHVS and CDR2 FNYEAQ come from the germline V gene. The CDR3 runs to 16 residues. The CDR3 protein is CASSLTAGTLMETQYF. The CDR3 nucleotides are TGTGCCAGCAGCTTAACCGCCGGGACTCTCATGGAGACCCAGTACTTC.

The DNA for the CDR3 is TGCGCCAGCAGCCAAGATCGGGAGACACCCCTCCACTTT. This codes for CASSQDRETPLHF. This chain uses TRBV4-1 with TRBJ1-6; D gene uncertain. The CDR3 extends over 13 amino acids. Germline V gene data show CDR1 as MGHRA and CDR2 as YSYEKL. Trimming cost V 0 bases and J 11 bases, with 8 bases left between them.

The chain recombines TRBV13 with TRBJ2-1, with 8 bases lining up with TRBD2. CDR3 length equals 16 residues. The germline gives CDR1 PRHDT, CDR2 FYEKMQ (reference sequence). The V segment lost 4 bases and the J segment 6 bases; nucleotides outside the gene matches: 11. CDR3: CASSSPRAGGSNEQFF. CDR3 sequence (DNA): TGTGCCAGCAGCTCCCCTCGGGCGGGAGGAAGCAATGAGCAGTTCTTC. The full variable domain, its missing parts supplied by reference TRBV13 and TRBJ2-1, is AAGVIQSPRHLIKEKRETATLKCYPIPRHDTVYWYQQGPGQDPQFLISFYEKMQSDKGSIPDRFSAQQFSDYHSELNMSSLELGDSALYFCASSSPRAGGSNEQFFGPGTRLTVL.

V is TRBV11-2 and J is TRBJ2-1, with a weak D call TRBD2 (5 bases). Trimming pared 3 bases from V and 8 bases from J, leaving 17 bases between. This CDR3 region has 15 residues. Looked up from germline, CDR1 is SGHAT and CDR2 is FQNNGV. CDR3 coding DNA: TGTGCCAGCAGCTTTTTATTAGGGAGACGGCATGAGCAGTTCTTC. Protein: CASSFLLGRRHEQFF.

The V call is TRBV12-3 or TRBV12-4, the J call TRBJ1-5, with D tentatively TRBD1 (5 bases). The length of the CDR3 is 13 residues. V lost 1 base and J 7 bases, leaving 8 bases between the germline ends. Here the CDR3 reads CASSLVQGQPQHF. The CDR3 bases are TGTGCCAGCAGTTTAGTGCAGGGCCAGCCCCAGCATTTT.

The CDR3 sequence: CASSLWEPGPGEGQPQHF. CDR3 sequence (DNA): TGCGCCAGCAGCCTGTGGGAACCGGGACCCGGGGAGGGTCAGCCCCAGCATTTT. The rearrangement links TRBV5-1 to TRBJ1-5; TRBD1 might be the D (5 bases). The CDR3 consists of 18 residues. Germline V gene lookup returns CDR1 SGHRS and CDR2 YFSETQ. Between the trimmed V and J ends, which lost 4 bases and 6 bases, there was a span of 26 bases.

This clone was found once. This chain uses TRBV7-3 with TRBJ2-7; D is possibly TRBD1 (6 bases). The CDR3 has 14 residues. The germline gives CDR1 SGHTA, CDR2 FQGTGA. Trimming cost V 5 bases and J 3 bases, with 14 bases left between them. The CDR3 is CASSPVAGDYEQYF. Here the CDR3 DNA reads TGTGCCAGCAGCCCCGTGGCAGGGGACTACGAGCAGTACTTC.

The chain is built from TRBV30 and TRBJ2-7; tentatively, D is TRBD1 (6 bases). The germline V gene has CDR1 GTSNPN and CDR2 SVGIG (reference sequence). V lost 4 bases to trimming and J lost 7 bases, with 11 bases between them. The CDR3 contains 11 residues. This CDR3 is CAWKQGQEQYF. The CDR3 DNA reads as TGTGCCTGGAAACAGGGACAAGAGCAGTACTTC.

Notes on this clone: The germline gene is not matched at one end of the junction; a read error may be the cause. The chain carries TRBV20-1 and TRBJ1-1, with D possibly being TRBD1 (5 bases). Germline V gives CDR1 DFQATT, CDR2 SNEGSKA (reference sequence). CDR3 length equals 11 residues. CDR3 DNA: TGCAGTGCTAGGCCACCTCAGGGATTCTATTTT. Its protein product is CSARPPQGFYF.

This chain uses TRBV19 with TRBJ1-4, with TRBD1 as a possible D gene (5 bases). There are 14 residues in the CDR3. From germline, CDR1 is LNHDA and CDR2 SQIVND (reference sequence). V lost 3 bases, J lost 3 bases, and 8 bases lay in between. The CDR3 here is CASSIWGANEKLFF. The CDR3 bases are TGTGCCAGTAGTATTTGGGGGGCTAATGAAAAACTGTTTTTT.

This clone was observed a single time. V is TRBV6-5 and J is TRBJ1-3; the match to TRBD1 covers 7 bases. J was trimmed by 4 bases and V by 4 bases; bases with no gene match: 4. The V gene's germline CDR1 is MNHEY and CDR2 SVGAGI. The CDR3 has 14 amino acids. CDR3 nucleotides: TGTGCCAGCAGTTCACAGGGGAACGGAAACACCATATATTTT. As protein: CASSSQGNGNTIYF.

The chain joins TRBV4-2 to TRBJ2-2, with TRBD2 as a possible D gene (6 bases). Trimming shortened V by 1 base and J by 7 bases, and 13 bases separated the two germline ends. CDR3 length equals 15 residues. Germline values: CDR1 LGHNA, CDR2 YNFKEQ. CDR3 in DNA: TGTGCCAGCAGCCAAGCGGAGGGAGGTGTCGGGGAGCTGTTTTTT. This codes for CASSQAEGGVGELFF.

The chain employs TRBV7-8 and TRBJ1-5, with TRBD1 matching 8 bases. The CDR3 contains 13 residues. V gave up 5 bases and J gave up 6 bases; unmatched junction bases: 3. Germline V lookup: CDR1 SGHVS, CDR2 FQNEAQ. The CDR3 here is CASSHDRGQPQHF. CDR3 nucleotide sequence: TGTGCCAGCAGCCACGACAGGGGTCAGCCCCAGCATTTT.

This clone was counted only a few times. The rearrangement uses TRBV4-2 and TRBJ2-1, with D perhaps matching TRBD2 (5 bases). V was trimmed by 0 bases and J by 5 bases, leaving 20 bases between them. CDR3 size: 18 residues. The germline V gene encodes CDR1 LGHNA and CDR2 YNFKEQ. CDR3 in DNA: TGTGCCAGCAGCCAAGATTTGGCTAGAGGGAACTCAGACAATGAGCAGTTCTTC. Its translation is CASSQDLARGNSDNEQFF.

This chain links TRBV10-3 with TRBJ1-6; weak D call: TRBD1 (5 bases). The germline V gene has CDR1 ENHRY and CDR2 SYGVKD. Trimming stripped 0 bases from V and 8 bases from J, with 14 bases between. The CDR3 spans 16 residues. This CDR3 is CAISESSPGFDSPLHF. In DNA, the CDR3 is TGTGCCATCAGTGAGTCGAGCCCAGGGTTTGATTCACCCCTCCACTTT.

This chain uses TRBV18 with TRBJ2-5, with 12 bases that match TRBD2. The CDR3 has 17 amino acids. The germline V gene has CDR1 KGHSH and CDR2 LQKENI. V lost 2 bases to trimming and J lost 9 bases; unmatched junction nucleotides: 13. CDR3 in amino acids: CASSPRRTSGTPGAQYF. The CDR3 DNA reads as TGTGCCAGCTCACCAAGACGGACTAGCGGGACTCCCGGGGCCCAGTACTTC.

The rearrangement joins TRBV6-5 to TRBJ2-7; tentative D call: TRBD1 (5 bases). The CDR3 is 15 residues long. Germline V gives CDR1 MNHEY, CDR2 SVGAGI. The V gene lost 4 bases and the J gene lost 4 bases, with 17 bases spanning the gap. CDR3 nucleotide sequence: TGTGCCAGCAGTTCCTTGTCAGGGAATCCTTACGAGCAGTACTTC. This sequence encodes CASSSLSGNPYEQYF.

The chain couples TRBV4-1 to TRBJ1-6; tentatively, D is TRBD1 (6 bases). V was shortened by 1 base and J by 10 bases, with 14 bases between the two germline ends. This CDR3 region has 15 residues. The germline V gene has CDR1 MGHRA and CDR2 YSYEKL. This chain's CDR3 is CASSQGEQGNSPLHF. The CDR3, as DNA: TGCGCCAGCAGCCAAGGAGAACAGGGAAACTCACCCCTCCACTTT.

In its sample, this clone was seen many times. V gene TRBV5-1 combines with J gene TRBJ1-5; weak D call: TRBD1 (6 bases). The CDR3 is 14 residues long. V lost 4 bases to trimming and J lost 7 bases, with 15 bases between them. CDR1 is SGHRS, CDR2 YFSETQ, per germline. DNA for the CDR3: TGCGCCAGCAGCCTGGCGGGGGGCAGGCAGCCCCAGCATTTT. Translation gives CASSLAGGRQPQHF.

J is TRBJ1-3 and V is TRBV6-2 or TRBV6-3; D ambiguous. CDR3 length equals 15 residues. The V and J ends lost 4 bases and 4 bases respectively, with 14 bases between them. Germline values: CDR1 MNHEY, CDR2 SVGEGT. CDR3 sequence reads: CASSFAREVGNTIYF. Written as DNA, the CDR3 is TGTGCCAGCAGTTTCGCCCGGGAGGTGGGAAACACCATATATTTT.